The clone carrying this TCR beta chain was seen once. Germline V lookup: CDR1 KGHDR, CDR2 SFDVKD. Trimming pared 2 bases from V and 0 bases from J, leaving 9 bases between. This CDR3 has 16 residues. Only in-frame clones appear in the TCRdb table, and some are missing; sequencing was by immunoSEQ multiplex PCR. The sample includes tens of thousands of clones, 75% to 90% of them seen just once. This sample stems from a study of blood T cell repertoires in COVID-19. Study summary: The samples span acute and convalescent COVID-19 from the United States, Italy and Spain.

The receptor was isolated from a man between 65 and 85 years old with active COVID-19. The rearrangement links TRBV24-1 to TRBJ2-2; no clear D gene. Source material: peripheral blood. DNA for the CDR3: TGTGCCACCAGTGATTCCTCAGGCGCGAACACCGGGGAGCTGTTTTTT. It translates to CATSDSSGANTGELFF.